This entry describes one T cell receptor (beta chain). The antigen is undetermined. Naive CD8 isolation took CD45RO-negative cells positively selected for CCR7 and excluded terminally differentiated effector memory CD45RA+ cells. Generated by immunoSEQ multiplex PCR, the TCRdb table keeps only in-frame clones and is missing some. Among about 680,000 clones listed, 92% were seen once. The sample is drawn from a study of shared clonotypes between healthy human individuals. Study results and caveats: Sampling included only blood; tissue repertoires likely differ.

The TCR comes from a man younger than 45 in good health. Material: naive CD8+ T cells sorted from blood.

The CDR3 spells CASSPVTGQETQYF. CDR3 DNA sequence: TGCGCCAGCAGCCCTGTTACGGGACAAGAGACCCAGTACTTC. The chain links TRBV4-1 to TRBJ2-5, with D possibly TRBD2 on 5 matching bases. Germline assignment: CDR1 MGHRA and CDR2 YSYEKL. V shed 4 bases and J shed 2 bases, with 11 bases lying between them. This CDR3 region has 14 residues.